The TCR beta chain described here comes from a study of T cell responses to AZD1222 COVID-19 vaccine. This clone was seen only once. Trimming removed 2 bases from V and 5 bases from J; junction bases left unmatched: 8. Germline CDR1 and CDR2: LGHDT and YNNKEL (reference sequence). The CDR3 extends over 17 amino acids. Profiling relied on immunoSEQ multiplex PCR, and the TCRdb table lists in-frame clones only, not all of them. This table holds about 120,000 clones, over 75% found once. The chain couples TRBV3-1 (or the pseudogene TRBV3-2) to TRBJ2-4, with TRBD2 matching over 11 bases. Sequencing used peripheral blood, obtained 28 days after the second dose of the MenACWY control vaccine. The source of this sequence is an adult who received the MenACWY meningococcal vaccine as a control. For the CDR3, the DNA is TGTGCCAGCAGCCAACAAGGACTAGCGGGTCAGCAAAACATTCAGTACTTC. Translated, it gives CASSQQGLAGQQNIQYF.